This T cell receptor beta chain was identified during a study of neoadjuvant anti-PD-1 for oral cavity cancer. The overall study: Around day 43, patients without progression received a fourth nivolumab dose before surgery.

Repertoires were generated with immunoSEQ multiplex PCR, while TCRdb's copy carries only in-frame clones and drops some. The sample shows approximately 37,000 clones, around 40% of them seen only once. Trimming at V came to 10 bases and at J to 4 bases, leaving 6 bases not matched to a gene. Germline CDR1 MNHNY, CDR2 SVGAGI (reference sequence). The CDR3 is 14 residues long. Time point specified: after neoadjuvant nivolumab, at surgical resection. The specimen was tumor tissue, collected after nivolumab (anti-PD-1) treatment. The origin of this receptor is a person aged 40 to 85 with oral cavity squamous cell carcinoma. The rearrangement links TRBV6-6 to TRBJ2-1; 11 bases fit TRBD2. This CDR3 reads CATTLAGDYNEQFF. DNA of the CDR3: TGTGCCACCACACTAGCGGGGGATTACAATGAGCAGTTCTTC.